This entry is about one T cell receptor (beta chain). Trimming took 7 bases from V and 3 from J; bases not matched to a gene: 18. The CDR3 is 18 residues long. Germline CDR1 is MNHEY and CDR2 is SMNVEV (reference sequence). Here immunoSEQ multiplex PCR was the method, and the copy in TCRdb shows in-frame clones only, minus some. Of 55,000 to 75,000 clones in the sample, 82% are singletons; the top ten hold 15% to 20%. The source of the sample is a study of blood T cell repertoires in COVID-19. This sequence joins TRBV27 and TRBJ1-2; 9 positions agree with TRBD1. Sequenced input: peripheral blood. The sequence was collected from an elderly man with active COVID-19. CDR3 nucleotide sequence: TGTGCCAGCAAGATTTCTCAGGACAGGGGATTTTCGGACTATGGCTACACCTTC. As protein: CASKISQDRGFSDYGYTF.